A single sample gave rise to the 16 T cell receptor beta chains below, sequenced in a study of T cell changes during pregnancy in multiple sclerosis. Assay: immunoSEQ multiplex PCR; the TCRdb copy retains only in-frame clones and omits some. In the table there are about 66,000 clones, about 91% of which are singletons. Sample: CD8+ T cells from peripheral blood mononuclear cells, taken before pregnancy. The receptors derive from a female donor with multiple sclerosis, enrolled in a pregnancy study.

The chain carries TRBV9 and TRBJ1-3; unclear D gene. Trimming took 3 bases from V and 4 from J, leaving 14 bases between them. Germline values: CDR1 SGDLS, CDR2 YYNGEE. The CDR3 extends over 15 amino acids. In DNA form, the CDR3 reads TGTGCCAGCAGCGAAGACGGAGCGATAGGAAACACCATATATTTT. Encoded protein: CASSEDGAIGNTIYF. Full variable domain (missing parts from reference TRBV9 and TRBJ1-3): DSGVTQTPKHLITATGQRVTLRCSPRSGDLSVYWYQQSLDQGLQFLIQYYNGEERAKGNILERFSAQQFPDLHSELNLSSLELGDSALYFCASSEDGAIGNTIYFGEGSWLTVV.

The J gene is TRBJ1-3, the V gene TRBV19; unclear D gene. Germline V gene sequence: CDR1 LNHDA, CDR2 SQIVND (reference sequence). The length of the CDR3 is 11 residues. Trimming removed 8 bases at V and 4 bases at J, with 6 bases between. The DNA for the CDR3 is TGTGCCAGTCTAGGAGGAAACACCATATATTTT. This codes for CASLGGNTIYF.

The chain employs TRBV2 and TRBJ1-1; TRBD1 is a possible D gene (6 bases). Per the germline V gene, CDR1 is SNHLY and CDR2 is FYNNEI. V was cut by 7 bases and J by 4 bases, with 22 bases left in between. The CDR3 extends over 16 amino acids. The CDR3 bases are TGTGCCAGCATATACCGGGCAGGGGCTAAGGGCACTGAAGCTTTCTTT. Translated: CASIYRAGAKGTEAFF.

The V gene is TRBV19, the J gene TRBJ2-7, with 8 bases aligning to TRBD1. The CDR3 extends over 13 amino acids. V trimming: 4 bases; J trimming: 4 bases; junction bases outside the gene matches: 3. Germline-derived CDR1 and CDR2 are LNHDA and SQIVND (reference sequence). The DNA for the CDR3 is TGTGCCAGTAGTAAAGGACAGGGATACGAGCAGTACTTC. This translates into CASSKGQGYEQYF.

The CDR3 here is CASRKRGGGVTGELFF. DNA of the CDR3: TGTGCCAGCAGGAAGCGGGGGGGCGGTGTCACCGGGGAGCTGTTTTTT. The gene calls are TRBV7-2 and TRBJ2-2; 10 bases are shared with TRBD2. CDR1 SGHTA and CDR2 FQGNSA come from the germline V gene. The CDR3 loop spans 16 amino acids. V lost 6 bases and J lost 4; bases outside the gene matches: 8.

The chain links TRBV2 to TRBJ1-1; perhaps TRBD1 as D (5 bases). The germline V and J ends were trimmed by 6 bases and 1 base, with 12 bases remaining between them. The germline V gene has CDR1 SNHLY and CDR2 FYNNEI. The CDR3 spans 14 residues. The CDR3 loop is CASRGRPGNTEAFF. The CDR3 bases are TGTGCCAGCAGGGGGCGACCGGGGAACACTGAAGCTTTCTTT.

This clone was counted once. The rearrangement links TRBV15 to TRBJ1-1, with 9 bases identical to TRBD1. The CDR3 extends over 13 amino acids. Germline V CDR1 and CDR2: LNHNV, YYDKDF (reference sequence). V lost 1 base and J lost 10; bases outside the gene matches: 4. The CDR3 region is CATSRAPGQGAFF. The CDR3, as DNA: TGTGCCACCAGCAGAGCCCCGGGACAGGGAGCTTTCTTT.

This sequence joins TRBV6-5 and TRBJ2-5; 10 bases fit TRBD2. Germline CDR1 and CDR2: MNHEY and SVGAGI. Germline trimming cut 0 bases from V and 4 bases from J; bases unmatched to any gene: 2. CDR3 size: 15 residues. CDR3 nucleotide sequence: TGTGCCAGCAGTTACTCTGCTAGCGGGGGAGAGACCCAGTACTTC. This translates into CASSYSASGGETQYF.

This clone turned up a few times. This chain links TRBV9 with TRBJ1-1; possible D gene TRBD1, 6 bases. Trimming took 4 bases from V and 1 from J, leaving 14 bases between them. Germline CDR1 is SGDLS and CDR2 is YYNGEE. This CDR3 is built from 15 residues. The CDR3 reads CASSSSEDRNTEAFF. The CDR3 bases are TGTGCCAGCAGCTCTAGTGAGGACAGGAACACTGAAGCTTTCTTT. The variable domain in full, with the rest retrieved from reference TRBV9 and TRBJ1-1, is DSGVTQTPKHLITATGQRVTLRCSPRSGDLSVYWYQQSLDQGLQFLIQYYNGEERAKGNILERFSAQQFPDLHSELNLSSLELGDSALYFCASSSSEDRNTEAFFGQGTRLTVV.

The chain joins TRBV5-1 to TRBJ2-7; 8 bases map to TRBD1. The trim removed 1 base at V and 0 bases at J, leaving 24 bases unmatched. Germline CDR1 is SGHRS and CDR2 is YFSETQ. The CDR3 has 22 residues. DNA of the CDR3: TGCGCCAGCAGCTTGTGGGGACAGGCCTTACCCACAGCTGTCAGCAGCTCCTACGAGCAGTACTTC. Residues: CASSLWGQALPTAVSSSYEQYF.

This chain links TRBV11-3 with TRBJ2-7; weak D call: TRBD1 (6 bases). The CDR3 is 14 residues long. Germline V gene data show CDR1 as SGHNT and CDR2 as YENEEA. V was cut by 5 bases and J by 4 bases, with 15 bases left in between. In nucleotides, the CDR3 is TGTGCCAGCAGCCCCCCCGGGACACCATACGAGCAGTACTTC. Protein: CASSPPGTPYEQYF.

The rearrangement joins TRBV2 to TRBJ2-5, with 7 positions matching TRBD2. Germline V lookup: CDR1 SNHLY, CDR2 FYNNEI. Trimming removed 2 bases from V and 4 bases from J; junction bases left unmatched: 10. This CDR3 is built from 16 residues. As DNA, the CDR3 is TGTGCCAGCAGTGAAACCCTCATTTCGGGGGGAGAGACCCAGTACTTC. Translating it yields CASSETLISGGETQYF.

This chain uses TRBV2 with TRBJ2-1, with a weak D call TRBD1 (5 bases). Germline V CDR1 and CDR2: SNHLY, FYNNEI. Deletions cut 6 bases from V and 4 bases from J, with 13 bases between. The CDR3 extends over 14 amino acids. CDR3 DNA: TGTGCCAGCAGACTGGGGCCGACATACAATGAGCAGTTCTTC. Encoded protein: CASRLGPTYNEQFF.

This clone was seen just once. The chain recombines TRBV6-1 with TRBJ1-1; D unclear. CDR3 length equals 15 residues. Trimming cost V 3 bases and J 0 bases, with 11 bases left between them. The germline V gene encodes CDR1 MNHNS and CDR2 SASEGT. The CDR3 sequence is CASSDWSYMNTEAFF. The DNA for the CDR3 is TGTGCCAGCAGTGACTGGAGTTATATGAACACTGAAGCTTTCTTT.

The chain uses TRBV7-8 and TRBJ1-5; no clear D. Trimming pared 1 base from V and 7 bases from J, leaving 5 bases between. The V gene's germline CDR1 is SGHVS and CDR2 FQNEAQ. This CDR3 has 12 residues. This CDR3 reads CASSLVQQPQHF. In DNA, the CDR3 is TGTGCCAGCAGCTTAGTACAGCAGCCCCAGCATTTT.

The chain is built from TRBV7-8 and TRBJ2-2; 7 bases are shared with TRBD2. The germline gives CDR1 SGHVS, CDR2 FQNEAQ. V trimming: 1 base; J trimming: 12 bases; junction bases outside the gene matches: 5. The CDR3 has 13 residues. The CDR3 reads CASSLVGGEKLFF. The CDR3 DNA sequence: TGTGCCAGCAGCTTAGTGGGAGGGGAGAAGCTGTTTTTT.